This TCR beta chain was profiled in a study of T cells in Graves' hyperthyroidism and ophthalmopathy. This clonotype was counted many times. Graves' hyperthyroidism without ophthalmopathy progression within 18 months was termed stable. Subjects aged 18 to 65 presented with newly diagnosed hyperthyroidism of less than 2 months' duration. The source material, RNA transcripts, was used to amplify TCR beta CDR3 regions. Initially, a first-round RT-PCR of the TCR CDR3 employed the HTBI primer set. TCRdb reprocessed the multiplex PCR reads via MiXCR and lists one record per CDR3 protein. The sample has a few hundred thousand distinct CDR3 sequences; about 15% are singletons. Germline values: CDR1 SGHRS, CDR2 YFSETQ. CDR3 size: 16 residues. The trim removed 4 bases at V and 0 bases at J, leaving 8 bases unmatched.

The TCR originated in a woman under 40 with Graves' hyperthyroidism. The specimen sequenced was blood. This sequence joins TRBV5-1 and TRBJ2-3, with 7 nucleotides matching TRBD1. CDR3 DNA: TGCGCCAGCAGCCCGCCGGTGGGACAGAGCACAGATACGCAGTATTTT. Protein product: CASSPPVGQSTDTQYF.